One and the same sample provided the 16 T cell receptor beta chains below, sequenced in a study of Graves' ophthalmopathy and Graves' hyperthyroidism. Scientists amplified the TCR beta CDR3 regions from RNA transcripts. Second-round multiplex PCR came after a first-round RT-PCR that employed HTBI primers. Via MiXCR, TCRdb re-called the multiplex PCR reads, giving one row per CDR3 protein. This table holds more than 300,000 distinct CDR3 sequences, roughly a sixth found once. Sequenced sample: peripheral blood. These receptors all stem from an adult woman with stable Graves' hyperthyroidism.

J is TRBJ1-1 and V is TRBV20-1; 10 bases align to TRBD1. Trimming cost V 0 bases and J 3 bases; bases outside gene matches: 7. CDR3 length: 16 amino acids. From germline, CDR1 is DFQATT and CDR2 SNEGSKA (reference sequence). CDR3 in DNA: TGCAGTGCTAGAGACCCCCGACAGGGGGCTTACACTGAAGCTTTCTTT. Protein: CSARDPRQGAYTEAFF.

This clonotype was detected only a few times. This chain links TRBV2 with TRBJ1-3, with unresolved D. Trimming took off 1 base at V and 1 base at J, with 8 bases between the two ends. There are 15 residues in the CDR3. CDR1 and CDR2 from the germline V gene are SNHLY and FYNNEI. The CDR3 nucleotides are TGTGCCAGCAGTGAAGGAGCCCTTTCTGGAAACACCATATATTTT. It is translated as CASSEGALSGNTIYF.

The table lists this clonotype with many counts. In DNA form, the CDR3 reads TGTGCCAGCATACAGCAACAGGGGGCCTCCTACGAGCAGTACTTC. Its translation: CASIQQQGASYEQYF. The chain couples TRBV6-5 to TRBJ2-7; 9 bases align to TRBD1. This CDR3 spans 15 amino acids. The germline CDR1 and CDR2 sequences are MNHEY and SVGAGI. Germline trimming cut 7 bases from V and 0 bases from J; bases unmatched to any gene: 7.

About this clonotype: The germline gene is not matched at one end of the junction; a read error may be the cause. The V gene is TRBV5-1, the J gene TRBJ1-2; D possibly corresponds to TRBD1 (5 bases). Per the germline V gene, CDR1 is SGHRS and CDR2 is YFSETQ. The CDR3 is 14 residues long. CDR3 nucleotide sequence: TGCGCCAGCAGCATACAGGCGGAGAACTATGGTTACACCTTC. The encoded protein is CASSIQAENYGYTF.

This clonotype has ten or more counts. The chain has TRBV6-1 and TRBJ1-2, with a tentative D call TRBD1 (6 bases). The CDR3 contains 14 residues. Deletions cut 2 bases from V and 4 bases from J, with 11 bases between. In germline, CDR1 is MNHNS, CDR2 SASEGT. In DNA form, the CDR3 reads TGTGCCAGCAGTGAATCACAGGGAGCCTATGGCTACACCTTC. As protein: CASSESQGAYGYTF.

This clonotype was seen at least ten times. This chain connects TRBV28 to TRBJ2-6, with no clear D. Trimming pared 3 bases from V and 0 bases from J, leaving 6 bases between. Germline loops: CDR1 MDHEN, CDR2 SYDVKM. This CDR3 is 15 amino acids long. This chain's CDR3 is CASSFLASGANVLTF. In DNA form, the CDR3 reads TGTGCCAGCAGTTTTCTCGCCTCTGGGGCCAACGTCCTGACTTTC.

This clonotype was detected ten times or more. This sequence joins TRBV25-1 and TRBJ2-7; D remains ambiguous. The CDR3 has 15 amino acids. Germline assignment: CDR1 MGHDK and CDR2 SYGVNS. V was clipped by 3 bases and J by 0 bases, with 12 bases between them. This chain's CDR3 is CASSDSAGDSYEQYF. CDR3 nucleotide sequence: TGTGCCAGCAGTGATTCTGCAGGAGACTCCTACGAGCAGTACTTC.

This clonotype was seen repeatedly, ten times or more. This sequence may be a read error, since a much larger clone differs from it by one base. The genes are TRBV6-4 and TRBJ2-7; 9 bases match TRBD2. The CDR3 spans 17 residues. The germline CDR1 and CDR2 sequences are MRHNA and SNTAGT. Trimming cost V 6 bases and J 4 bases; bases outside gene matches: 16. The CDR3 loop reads CASRTSHNSGRVYEQYF. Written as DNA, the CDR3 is TGTGCCAGCAGAACCTCTCATAATAGCGGGAGAGTGTACGAGCAGTACTTC.

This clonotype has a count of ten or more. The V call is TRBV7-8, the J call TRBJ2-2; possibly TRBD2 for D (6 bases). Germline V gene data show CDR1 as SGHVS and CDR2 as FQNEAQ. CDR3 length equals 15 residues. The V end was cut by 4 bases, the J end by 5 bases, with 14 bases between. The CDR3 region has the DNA TGTGCCAGCAGCTATGCGGGACCCTATACCGGGGAGCTGTTTTTT. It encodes CASSYAGPYTGELFF.

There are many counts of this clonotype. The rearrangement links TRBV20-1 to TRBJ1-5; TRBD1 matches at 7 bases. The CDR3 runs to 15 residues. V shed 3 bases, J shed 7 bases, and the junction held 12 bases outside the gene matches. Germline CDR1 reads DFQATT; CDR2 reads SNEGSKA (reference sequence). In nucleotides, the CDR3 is TGCAGTGCTAGTCACAGGGGCGCATATAGGCAGCCCCAGCATTTT. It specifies CSASHRGAYRQPQHF.

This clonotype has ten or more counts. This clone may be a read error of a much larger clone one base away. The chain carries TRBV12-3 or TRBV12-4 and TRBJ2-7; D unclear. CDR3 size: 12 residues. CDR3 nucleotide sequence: TGTGCCGGCAGTTTGCGGTCCTACGAGCAGTACTTC. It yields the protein CAGSLRSYEQYF.

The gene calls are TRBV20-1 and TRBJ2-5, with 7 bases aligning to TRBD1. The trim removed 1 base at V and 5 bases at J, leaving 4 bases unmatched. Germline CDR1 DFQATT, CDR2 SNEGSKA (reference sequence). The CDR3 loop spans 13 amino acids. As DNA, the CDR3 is TGCAGTGCTAGAGTGAACAGGGGCGAGACCCAGTACTTC. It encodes CSARVNRGETQYF.

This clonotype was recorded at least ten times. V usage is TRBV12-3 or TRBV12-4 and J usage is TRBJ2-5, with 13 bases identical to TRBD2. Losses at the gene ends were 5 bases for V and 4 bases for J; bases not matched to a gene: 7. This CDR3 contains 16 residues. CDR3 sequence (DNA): TGTGCCAGCAGTCCACGGACTAGCGGGAGCACAGAGACCCAGTACTTC. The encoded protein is CASSPRTSGSTETQYF.

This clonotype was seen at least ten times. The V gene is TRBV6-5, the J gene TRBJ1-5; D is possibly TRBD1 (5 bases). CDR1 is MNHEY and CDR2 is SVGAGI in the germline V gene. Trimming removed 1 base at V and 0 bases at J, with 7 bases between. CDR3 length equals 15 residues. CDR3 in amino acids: CASSYLGDSNQPQHF. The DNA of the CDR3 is TGTGCCAGCAGTTACTTAGGGGATAGCAATCAGCCCCAGCATTTT.

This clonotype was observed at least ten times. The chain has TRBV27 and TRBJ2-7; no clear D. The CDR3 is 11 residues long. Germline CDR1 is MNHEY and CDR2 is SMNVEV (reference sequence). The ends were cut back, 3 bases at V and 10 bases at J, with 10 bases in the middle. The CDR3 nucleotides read TGTGCCAGCAGTTTCGTGGGCAGACAGTACTTC. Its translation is CASSFVGRQYF.

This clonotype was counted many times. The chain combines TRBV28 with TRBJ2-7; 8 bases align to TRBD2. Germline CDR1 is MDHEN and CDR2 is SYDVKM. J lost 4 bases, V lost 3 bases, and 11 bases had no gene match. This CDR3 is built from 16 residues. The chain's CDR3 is CASSLPAAGASYEQYF. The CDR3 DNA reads TGTGCCAGCAGTTTGCCCGCAGCGGGAGCTTCGTACGAGCAGTACTTC. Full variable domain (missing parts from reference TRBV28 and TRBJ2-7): DVKVTQSSRYLVKRTGEKVFLECVQDMDHENMFWYRQDPGLGLRLIYFSYDVKMKEKGDIPEGYSVSREKKERFSLILESASTNQTSMYLCASSLPAAGASYEQYFGPGTRLTVT.